This section outlines one T cell receptor (beta chain) sequence together with its context. Antigen unknown. The assay was immunoSEQ multiplex PCR, and TCRdb's table has in-frame clones only and misses some. Of more than 150,000 clones detected, 85% to 95% appear once; the ten largest clones hold around 1.6%. Analyses pooled second doses at about 4 or about 12 weeks. This record belongs to a study of T cell responses to AZD1222 COVID-19 vaccine. General study points: CD4 TCRs covered the whole spike, strongest at regions 160-218 and 743-854. Baseline seropositivity occurred in only 5 or 6 AZD1222 recipients. Donors were largely white British and mainly female; clonal diversity was possibly underestimated.

CDR1 is LGHNA and CDR2 is YSLEER in the germline V gene. Trimming took 1 base from V and 0 from J, leaving 9 bases between them. The length of the CDR3 is 15 residues. The sequence came from an adult who received the AZD1222 COVID-19 vaccine. The source was peripheral blood, collected 28 days after the second AZD1222 dose. The chain joins TRBV4-3 to TRBJ1-2; D call uncertain. The CDR3 here is CASSQAEITNYGYTF. The DNA for the CDR3 is TGCGCCAGCAGCCAAGCGGAGATTACTAACTATGGCTACACCTTC.